A selection of T cell receptor beta chains follows, all from one sample in a study of blood T cell repertoires in COVID-19. Here immunoSEQ multiplex PCR was the method, and the copy in TCRdb shows in-frame clones only, minus some. The table includes roughly 86,000 clones, 70% to 85% detected once. The sample was peripheral blood. The receptors stem from an elderly woman with COVID-19, enrolled during active disease. Both conserved end residues are trimmed from each CDR3. Only some rows state a clone size, as once, few, many or a class for expanded clones.

v_gene	j_gene	abundance	CDR3aa
TRBV18	TRBJ2-1	.	ASSQEEYNEQF
TRBV30	TRBJ2-2	few	AWSGGQANTGELF
TRBV2	TRBJ2-3	.	ASSEQAGSDVTQY
TRBV11-2	TRBJ2-1	once	ASSPRLAGGHNEQF
TRBV10-1	TRBJ2-3	.	ASSPHRGTDTQY
TRBV19	TRBJ1-5	.	ATHRTVYSNQPQH
TRBV6-2/TRBV6-3	TRBJ2-2	.	ASSTPPRSGRYQIGELF
TRBV10-3	TRBJ2-3	.	AISDFSGHTDTQY
TRBV19	TRBJ2-3	.	ASSVGTSGVGTDTQY
TRBV20-1	TRBJ2-7	.	SASKGLLSYEQY
TRBV19	TRBJ2-6	.	ASSIARLAGGSGGANVLT
TRBV9	TRBJ2-1	.	ASSVTGPYNEQF
TRBV5-4	TRBJ1-2	.	ASSLTGQGFGYT
TRBV30	TRBJ1-3	.	ACPGPEGGHTIY